This T cell receptor beta chain was obtained from a study of T cells after yellow fever vaccination. Regarding the study as a whole: Abundant clonotypes from the bulk population could contaminate FACS-sorted repertoires.

This clonotype has a count of ten or more. Antigen: not known. The CDR3 loop spans 11 amino acids. Germline-derived CDR1 and CDR2 are DFQATT and SNEGSKA (reference sequence). V was pared by 6 bases and J by 6 bases, with 11 bases between. MiXCR was run by TCRdb on the 5' RACE reads, yielding one entry per CDR3 protein. The table has around 300,000 distinct CDR3 sequences, 4.1% seen once. This TCR was recovered from a young man who received the YFV17D yellow fever vaccine. This specimen was PBMCs, taken 5 days after the yellow fever booster vaccination. This chain joins TRBV20-1 and TRBJ1-1; no clear D gene. The CDR3 DNA is TGCAGTGCGAAAAGAGCGGCTGAAGCTTTCTTT. Protein product: CSAKRAAEAFF.